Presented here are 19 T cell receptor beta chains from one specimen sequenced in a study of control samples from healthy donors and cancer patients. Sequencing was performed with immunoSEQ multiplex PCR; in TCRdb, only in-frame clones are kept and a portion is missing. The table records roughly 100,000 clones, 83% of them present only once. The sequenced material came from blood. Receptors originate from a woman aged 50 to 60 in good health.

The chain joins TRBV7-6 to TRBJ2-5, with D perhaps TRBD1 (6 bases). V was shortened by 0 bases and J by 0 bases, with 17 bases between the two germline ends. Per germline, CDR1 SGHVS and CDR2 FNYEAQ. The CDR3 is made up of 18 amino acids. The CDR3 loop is CASSLAVRTDQYQETQYF. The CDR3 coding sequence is TGTGCCAGCAGCTTAGCGGTTAGGACAGACCAGTACCAAGAGACCCAGTACTTC.

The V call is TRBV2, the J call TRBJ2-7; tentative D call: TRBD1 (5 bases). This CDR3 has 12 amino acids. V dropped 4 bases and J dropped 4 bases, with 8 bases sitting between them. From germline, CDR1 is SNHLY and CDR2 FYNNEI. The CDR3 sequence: CASSATAYEQYF. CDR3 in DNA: TGTGCCAGCAGTGCGACAGCTTACGAGCAGTACTTC.

In nucleotides, the CDR3 is TGTGCCAGCAGCCCGACGGAGGACTATGGCTACACCTTC. It codes for CASSPTEDYGYTF. The genes are TRBV7-8 and TRBJ1-2; D ambiguous. The CDR3 loop spans 13 amino acids. Germline CDR1 reads SGHVS; CDR2 reads FQNEAQ. Trimming cost V 5 bases and J 3 bases, with 10 bases left between them.

The CDR3 here is CASSLAGGAGGYTF. As DNA, the CDR3 is TGCGCCAGCAGCTTGGCGGGGGGGGCAGGGGGCTACACCTTC. V gene TRBV5-1 combines with J gene TRBJ1-2; possibly TRBD1 for D (6 bases). Trimming left V 0 bases short and J 8 bases short, with 14 bases between. The CDR3 spans 14 residues. Germline V lookup: CDR1 SGHRS, CDR2 YFSETQ.

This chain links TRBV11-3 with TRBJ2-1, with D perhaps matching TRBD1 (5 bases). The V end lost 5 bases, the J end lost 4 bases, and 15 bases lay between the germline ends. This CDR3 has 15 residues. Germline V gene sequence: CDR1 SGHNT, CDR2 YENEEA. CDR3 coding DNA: TGTGCCAGCAGCCCTATTGCGAACAGGTACAATGAGCAGTTCTTC. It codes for CASSPIANRYNEQFF.

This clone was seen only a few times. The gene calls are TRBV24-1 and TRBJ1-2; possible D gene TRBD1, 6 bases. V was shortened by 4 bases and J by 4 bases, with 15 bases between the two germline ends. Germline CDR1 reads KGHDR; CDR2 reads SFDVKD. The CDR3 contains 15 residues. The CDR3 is CATSDPTQGSYGYTF. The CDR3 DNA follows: TGTGCCACCAGTGACCCCACCCAGGGGTCCTATGGCTACACCTTC.

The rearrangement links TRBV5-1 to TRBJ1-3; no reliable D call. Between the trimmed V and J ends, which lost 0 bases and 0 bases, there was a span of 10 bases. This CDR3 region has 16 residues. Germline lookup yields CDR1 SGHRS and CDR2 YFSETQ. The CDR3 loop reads CASSLASGFSGNTIYF. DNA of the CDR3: TGCGCCAGCAGCTTGGCCTCGGGGTTCTCTGGAAACACCATATATTTT.

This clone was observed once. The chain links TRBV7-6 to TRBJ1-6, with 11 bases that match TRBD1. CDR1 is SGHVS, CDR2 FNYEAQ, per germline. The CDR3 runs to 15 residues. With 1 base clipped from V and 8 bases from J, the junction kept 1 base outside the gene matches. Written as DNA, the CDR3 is TGTGCCAGCAGCTTAGTGGGACAGGGGGATTCACCCCTCCACTTT. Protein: CASSLVGQGDSPLHF.

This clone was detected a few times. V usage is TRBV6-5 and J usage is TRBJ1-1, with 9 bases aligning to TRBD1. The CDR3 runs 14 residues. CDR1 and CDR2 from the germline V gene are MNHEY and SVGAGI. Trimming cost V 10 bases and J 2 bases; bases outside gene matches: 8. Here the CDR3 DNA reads TGTGCCATCTCGAGGACAGGGGTAAACACTGAAGCTTTCTTT. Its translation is CAISRTGVNTEAFF.

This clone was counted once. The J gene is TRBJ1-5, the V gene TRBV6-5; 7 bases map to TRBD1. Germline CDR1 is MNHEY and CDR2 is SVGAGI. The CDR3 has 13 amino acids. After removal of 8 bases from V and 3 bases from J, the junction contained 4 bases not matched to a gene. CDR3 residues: CASGGQLNQPQHF. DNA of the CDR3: TGTGCCAGCGGGGGACAGCTCAATCAGCCCCAGCATTTT.

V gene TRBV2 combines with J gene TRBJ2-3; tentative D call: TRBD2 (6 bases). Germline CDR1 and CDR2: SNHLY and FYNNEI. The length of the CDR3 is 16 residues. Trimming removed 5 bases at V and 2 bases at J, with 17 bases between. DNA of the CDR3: TGTGCCAGCAGTCCTGAAGCCGCGGGGAACACAGATACGCAGTATTTT. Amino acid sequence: CASSPEAAGNTDTQYF.

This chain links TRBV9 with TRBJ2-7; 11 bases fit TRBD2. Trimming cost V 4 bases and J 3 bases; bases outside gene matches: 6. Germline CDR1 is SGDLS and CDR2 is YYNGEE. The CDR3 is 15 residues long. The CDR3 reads CASSLGTSGIYEQYF. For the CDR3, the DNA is TGTGCCAGCAGCCTCGGGACTAGCGGAATCTACGAGCAGTACTTC.

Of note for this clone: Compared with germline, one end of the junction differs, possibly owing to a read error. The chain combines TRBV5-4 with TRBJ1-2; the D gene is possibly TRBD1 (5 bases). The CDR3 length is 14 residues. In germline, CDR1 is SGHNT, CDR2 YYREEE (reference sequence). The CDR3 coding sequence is TGTGCCAACAGCTTGGAGTTTTTCGGGGGTGGCTACACCTTC. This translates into CANSLEFFGGGYTF.

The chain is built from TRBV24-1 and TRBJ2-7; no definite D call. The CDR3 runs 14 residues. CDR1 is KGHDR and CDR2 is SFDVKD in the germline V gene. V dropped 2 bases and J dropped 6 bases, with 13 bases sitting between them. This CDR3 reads CATSDWSIPSEQYF. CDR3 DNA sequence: TGTGCCACCAGTGATTGGTCAATCCCTTCCGAGCAGTACTTC.

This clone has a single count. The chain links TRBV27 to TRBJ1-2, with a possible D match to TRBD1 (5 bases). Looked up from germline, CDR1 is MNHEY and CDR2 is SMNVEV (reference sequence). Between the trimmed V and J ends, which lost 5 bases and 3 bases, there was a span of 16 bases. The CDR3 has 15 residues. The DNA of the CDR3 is TGTGCCAGCAGTACAATGGGACCGACGTACTATGGCTACACCTTC. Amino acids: CASSTMGPTYYGYTF.

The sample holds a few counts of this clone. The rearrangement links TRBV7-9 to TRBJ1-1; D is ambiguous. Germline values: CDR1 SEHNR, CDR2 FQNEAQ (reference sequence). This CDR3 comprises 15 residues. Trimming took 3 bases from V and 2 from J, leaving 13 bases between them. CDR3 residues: CASSLGWADNTEAFF. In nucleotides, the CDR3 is TGTGCCAGCAGCTTGGGGTGGGCGGATAACACTGAAGCTTTCTTT.

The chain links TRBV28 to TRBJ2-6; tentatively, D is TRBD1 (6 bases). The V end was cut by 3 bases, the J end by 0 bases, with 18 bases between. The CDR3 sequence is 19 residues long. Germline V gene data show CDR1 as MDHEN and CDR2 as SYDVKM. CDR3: CASSFGLDSWTSGANVLTF. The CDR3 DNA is TGTGCCAGCAGTTTCGGCCTGGACAGTTGGACCTCTGGGGCCAACGTCCTGACTTTC.

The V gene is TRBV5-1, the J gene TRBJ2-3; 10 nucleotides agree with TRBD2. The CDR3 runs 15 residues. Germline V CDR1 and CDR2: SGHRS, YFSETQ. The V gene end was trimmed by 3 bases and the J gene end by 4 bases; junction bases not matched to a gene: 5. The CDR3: CASSSQAGGPDTQYF. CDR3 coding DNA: TGCGCCAGCAGCTCTCAAGCGGGGGGGCCAGATACGCAGTATTTT. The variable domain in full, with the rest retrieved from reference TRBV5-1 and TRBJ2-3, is KAGVTQTPRYLIKTRGQQVTLSCSPISGHRSVSWYQQTPGQGLQFLFEYFSETQRNKGNFPGRFSGRQFSNSRSEMNVSTLELGDSALYLCASSSQAGGPDTQYFGPGTRLTVL.

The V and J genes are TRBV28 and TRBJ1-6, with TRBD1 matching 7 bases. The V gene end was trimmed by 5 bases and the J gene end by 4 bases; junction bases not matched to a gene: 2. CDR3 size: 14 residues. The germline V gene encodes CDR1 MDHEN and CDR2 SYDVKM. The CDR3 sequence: CASSQGGYNSPLHF. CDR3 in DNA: TGTGCCAGCAGTCAGGGGGGATATAATTCACCCCTCCACTTT.